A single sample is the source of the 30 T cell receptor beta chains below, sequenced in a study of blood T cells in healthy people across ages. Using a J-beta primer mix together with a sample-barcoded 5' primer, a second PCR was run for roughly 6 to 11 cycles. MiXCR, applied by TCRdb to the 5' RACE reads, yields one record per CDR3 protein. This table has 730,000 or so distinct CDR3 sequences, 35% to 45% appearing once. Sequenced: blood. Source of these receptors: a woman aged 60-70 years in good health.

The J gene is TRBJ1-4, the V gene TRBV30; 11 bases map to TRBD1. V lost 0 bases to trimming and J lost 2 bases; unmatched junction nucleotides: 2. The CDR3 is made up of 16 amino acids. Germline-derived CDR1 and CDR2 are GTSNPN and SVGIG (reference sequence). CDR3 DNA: TGTGCCTGGAGTGTTGGGACAGGGGGGACTAATGAAAAACTGTTTTTT. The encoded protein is CAWSVGTGGTNEKLFF.

The CDR3 coding sequence is TGCAGCGTTCAACAGGGGAGTTCTAATGAAAAACTGTTTTTT. Amino acid sequence: CSVQQGSSNEKLFF. The rearrangement uses TRBV29-1 and TRBJ1-4; 7 bases map to TRBD1. The CDR3 has 14 amino acids. Germline assignment: CDR1 SQVTM and CDR2 ANQGSEA. J lost 3 bases, V lost 5 bases, and 6 bases had no gene match. The variable domain in full, with the rest retrieved from reference TRBV29-1 and TRBJ1-4, is SAVISQKPSRDICQRGTSLTIQCQVDSQVTMMFWYRQQPGQSLTLIATANQGSEATYESGFVIDKFPISRPNLTFSTLTVSNMSPEDSSIYLCSVQQGSSNEKLFFGSGTQLSVL.

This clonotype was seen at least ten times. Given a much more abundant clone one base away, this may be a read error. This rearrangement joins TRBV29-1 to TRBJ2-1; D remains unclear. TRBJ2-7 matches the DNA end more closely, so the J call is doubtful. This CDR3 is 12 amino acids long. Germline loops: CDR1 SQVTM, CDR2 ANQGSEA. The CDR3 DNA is TGCAGCGCTAGGACCACCTACAATGAGCAGTACTTC. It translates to CSARTTYNEQYF.

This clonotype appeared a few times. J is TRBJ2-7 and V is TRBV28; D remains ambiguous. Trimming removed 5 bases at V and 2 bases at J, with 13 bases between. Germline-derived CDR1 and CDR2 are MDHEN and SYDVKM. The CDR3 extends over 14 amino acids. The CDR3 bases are TGTGCCAGCAGTCCATCCCCCCCTCCCTACGAGCAGTACTTC. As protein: CASSPSPPPYEQYF.

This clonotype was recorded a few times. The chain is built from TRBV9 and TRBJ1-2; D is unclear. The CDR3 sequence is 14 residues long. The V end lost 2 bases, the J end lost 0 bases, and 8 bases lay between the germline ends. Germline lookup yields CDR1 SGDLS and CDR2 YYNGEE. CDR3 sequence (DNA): TGTGCCAGCAGCGTCGAGACGGCTAACTATGGCTACACCTTC. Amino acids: CASSVETANYGYTF. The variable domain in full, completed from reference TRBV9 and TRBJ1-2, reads DSGVTQTPKHLITATGQRVTLRCSPRSGDLSVYWYQQSLDQGLQFLIQYYNGEERAKGNILERFSAQQFPDLHSELNLSSLELGDSALYFCASSVETANYGYTFGSGTRLTVV.

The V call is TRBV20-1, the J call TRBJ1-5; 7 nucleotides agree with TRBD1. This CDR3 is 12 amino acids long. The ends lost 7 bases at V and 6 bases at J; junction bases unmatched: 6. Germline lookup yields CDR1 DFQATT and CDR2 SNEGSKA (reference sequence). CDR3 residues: CSVVQGPQPQHF. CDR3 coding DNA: TGCAGTGTTGTACAGGGGCCTCAGCCCCAGCATTTT.

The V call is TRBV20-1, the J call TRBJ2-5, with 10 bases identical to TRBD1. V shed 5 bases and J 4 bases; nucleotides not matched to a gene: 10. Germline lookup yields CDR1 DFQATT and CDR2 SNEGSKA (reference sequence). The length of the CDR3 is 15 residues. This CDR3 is CSAYPGTGVGETQYF. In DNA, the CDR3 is TGCAGTGCTTATCCCGGGACAGGGGTGGGAGAGACCCAGTACTTC.

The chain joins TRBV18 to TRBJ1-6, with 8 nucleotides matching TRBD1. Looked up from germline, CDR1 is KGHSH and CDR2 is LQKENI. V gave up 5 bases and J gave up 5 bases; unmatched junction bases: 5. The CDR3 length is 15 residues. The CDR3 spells CASSDRGEHNSPLHF. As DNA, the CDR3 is TGTGCCAGCTCAGACAGGGGAGAGCATAATTCACCCCTCCACTTT.

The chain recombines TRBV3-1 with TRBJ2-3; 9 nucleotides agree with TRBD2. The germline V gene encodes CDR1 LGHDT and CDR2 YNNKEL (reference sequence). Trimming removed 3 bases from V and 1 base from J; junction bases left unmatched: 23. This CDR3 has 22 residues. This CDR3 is CASSHPLPQLAGGPHRTDTQYF. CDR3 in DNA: TGTGCCAGCAGCCACCCCTTACCCCAACTAGCGGGTGGGCCTCACCGCACAGATACGCAGTATTTT.

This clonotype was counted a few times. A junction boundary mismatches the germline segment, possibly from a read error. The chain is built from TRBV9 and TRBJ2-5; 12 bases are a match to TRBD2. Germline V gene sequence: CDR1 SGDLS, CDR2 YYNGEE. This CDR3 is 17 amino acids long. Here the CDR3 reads CASSVGGLAGFQETQYF. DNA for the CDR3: TGTGCCAGCAGCGTAGGTGGACTAGCGGGATTCCAAGAGACTCAGTACTTC.

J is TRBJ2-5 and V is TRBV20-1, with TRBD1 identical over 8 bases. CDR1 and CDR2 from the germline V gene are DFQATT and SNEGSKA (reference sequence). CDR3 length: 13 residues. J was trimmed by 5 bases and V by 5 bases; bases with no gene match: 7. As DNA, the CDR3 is TGCAGTGCTTGCTCAGGGGGCTGGGAGACCCAGTACTTC. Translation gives CSACSGGWETQYF.

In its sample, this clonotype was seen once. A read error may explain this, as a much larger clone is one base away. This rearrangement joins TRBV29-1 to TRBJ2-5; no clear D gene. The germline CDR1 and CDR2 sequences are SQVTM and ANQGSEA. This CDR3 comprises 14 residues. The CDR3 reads CSVETLPLGETRYF. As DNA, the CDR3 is TGCAGCGTTGAGACTTTACCTCTGGGTGAGACCCGGTACTTC.

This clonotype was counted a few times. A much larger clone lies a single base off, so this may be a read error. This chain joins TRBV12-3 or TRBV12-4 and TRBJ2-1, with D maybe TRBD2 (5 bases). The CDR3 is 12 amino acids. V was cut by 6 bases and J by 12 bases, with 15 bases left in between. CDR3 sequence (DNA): TGTGCCAGCAGGGACCCGGGAACTCCGCAGTTCTTC. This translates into CASRDPGTPQFF.

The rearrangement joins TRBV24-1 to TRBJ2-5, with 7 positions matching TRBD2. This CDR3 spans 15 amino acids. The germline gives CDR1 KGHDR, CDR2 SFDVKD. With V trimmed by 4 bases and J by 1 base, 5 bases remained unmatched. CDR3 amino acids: CATSDALAVQETQYF. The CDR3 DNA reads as TGTGCCACCAGTGACGCTCTAGCGGTCCAAGAGACCCAGTACTTC.

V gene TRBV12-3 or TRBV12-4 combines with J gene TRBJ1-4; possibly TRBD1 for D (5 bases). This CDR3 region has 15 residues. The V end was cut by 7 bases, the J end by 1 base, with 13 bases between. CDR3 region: CASTPLGETNEKLFF. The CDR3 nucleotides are TGTGCCAGCACCCCCTTGGGGGAAACTAATGAAAAACTGTTTTTT.

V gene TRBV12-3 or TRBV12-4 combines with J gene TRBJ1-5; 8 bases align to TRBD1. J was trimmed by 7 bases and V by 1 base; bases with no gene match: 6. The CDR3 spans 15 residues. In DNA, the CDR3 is TGTGCCAGCAGTTTAGACAGGGGGTCTCGACAGCCCCAGCATTTT. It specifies CASSLDRGSRQPQHF.

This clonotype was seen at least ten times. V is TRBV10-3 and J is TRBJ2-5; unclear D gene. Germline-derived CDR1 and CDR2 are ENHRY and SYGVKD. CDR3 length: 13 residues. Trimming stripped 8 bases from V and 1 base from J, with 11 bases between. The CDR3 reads CAIQDQSQETQYF. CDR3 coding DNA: TGTGCCATCCAGGATCAGTCCCAAGAGACCCAGTACTTC.

CDR3 sequence reads: CASRLGPGQQETQYF. The CDR3 DNA is TGCGCCAGCAGGCTTGGCCCGGGACAGCAAGAGACCCAGTACTTC. V and J are TRBV5-1 and TRBJ2-5, with TRBD1 identical over 7 bases. This CDR3 region has 15 residues. V was clipped by 5 bases and J by 2 bases; unmatched bases: 9. Germline V gives CDR1 SGHRS, CDR2 YFSETQ.

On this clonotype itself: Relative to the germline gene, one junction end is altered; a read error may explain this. In DNA, the CDR3 is TGTGCCAGCATTCTTGGGGGGGAGCTGGTGTTT. It codes for CASILGGELVF. The chain carries TRBV28 and TRBJ2-2; TRBD2 matches 7 bases. The CDR3 runs 11 residues. Germline CDR1 reads MDHEN; CDR2 reads SYDVKM.

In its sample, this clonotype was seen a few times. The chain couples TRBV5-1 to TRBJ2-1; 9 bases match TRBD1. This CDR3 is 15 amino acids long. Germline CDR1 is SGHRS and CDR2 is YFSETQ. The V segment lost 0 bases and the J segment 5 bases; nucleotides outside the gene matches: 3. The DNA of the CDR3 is TGCGCCAGCAGCTTGGGTTGGACAGGGGACAATGAGCAGTTCTTC. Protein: CASSLGWTGDNEQFF.

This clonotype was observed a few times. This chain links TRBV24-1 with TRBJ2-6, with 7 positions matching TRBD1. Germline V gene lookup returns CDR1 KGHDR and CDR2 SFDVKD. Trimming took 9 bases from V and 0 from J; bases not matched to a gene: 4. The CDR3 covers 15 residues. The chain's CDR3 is CATHNRGSGANVLTF. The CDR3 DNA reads TGTGCCACCCACAACAGGGGCTCTGGGGCCAACGTCCTGACTTTC.

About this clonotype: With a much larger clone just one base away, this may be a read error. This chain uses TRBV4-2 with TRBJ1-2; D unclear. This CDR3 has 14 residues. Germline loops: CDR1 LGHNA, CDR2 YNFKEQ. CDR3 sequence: CAGSQEGNYYGYTF. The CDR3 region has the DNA TGTGCCGGCAGCCAAGAAGGGAACTACTATGGCTACACCTTC.

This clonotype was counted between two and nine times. The CDR3 DNA follows: TGCAGTGCCACAGATGGCTACACCTTC. Encoded protein: CSATDGYTF. The V gene is TRBV20-1, the J gene TRBJ1-2; D unresolved. V dropped 6 bases and J dropped 6 bases, with 5 bases sitting between them. In germline, CDR1 is DFQATT, CDR2 SNEGSKA (reference sequence). The length of the CDR3 is 9 residues.

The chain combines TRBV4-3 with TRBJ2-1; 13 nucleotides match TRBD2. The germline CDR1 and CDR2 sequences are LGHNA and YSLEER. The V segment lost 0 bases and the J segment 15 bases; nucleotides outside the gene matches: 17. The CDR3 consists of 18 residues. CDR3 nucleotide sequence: TGCGCCAGCAGCCAAGATCTGCGGACTAGCGGGAGAGGAGAGACCCGGTTCTTC. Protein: CASSQDLRTSGRGETRFF.

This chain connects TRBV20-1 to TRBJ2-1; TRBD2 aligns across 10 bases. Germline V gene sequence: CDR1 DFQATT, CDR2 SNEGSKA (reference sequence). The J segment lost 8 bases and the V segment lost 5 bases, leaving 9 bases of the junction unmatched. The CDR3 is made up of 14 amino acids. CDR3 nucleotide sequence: TGCAGTGCTCTGCCGGGGACTAGCGTTGATGAGCAGTTCTTC. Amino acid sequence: CSALPGTSVDEQFF.

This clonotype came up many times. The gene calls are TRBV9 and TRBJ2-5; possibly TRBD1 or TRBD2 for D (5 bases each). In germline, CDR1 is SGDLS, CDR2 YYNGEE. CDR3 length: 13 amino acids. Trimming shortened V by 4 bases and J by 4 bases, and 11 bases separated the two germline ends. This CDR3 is CASSSGGRETQYF. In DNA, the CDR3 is TGTGCCAGCAGCTCTGGGGGAAGAGAGACCCAGTACTTC.

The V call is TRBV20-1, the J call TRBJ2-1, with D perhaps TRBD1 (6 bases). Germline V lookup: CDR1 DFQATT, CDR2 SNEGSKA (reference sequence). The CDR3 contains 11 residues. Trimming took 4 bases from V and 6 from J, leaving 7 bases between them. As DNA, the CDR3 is TGCAGTGCTAACAGGGTCAATGAGCAGTTCTTC. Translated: CSANRVNEQFF.

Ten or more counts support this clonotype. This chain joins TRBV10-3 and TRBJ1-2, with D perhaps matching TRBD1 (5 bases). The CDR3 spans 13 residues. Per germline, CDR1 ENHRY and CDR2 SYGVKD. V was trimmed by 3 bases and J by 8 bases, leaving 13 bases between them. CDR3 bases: TGTGCCATCAGTGATAACGGGGGTGGCGGCTACACCTTC. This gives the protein CAISDNGGGGYTF.

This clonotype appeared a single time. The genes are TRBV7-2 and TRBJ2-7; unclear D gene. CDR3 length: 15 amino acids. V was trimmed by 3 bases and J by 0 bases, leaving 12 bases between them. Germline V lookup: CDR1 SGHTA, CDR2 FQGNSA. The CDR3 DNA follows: TGTGCCAGCAGCTTTGACATGGCCCGCTCCTACGAGCAGTACTTC. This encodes CASSFDMARSYEQYF.

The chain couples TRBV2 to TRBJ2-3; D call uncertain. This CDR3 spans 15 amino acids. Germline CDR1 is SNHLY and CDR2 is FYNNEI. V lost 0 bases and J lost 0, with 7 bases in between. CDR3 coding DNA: TGTGCCAGCAGTGAAGCGCTCGGGAGCACAGATACGCAGTATTTT. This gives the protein CASSEALGSTDTQYF.